Below are 13 T cell receptor beta chains sequenced from a single sample in a study of blood T cell repertoires in COVID-19. The assay was immunoSEQ multiplex PCR, and TCRdb's table has in-frame clones only and misses some. This sample has about 380,000 clones, with 88% found just once. Sequenced sample: PBMCs or T cells enriched from blood (not recorded which). Receptor source: a woman aged 18-35 years who had recovered from COVID-19.

Only a few counts were recorded for this clone. The chain couples TRBV6-5 to TRBJ1-1; no definite D call. The CDR3 contains 14 residues. Germline assignment: CDR1 MNHEY and CDR2 SVGAGI. V gave up 6 bases and J gave up 7 bases, with 18 bases separating them. CDR3 sequence reads: CASRNYEERVEAFF. The DNA for the CDR3 is TGTGCCAGCAGAAATTACGAGGAGCGTGTTGAAGCTTTCTTT.

The chain uses TRBV6-5 and TRBJ2-1; D may be TRBD2 (5 bases). The germline V gene has CDR1 MNHEY and CDR2 SVGAGI. The V end lost 6 bases, the J end lost 4 bases, and 16 bases lay between the germline ends. CDR3 length equals 15 residues. CDR3 nucleotides: TGTGCCAGCAGCCTTCTCGGACGGACTTACAATGAGCAGTTCTTC. It encodes CASSLLGRTYNEQFF.

The rearrangement uses TRBV12-5 and TRBJ2-1; 8 bases align to TRBD2. From germline, CDR1 is LGHNT and CDR2 FRNRAP. Trimming removed 6 bases from V and 4 bases from J; junction bases left unmatched: 11. This CDR3 is 16 amino acids long. The CDR3 here is CASGLLRGGQYNEQFF. CDR3 nucleotide sequence: TGTGCTAGTGGGCTTTTACGGGGGGGCCAGTACAATGAGCAGTTCTTC.

This clone was picked up a small number of times. J is TRBJ2-5 and V is TRBV10-1, with 10 bases aligning to TRBD2. The junction had 4 bases not matched to a gene; V was cut back by 2 bases and J by 4 bases. Germline CDR1 and CDR2: WNHNN and SYGVQD (reference sequence). This CDR3 region has 15 residues. CDR3 loop: CASSEASGGRETQYF. The CDR3 bases are TGCGCCAGCAGTGAGGCTAGCGGGGGCAGAGAGACCCAGTACTTC.

The J gene is TRBJ1-1, the V gene TRBV19, with D unclear. Per the germline V gene, CDR1 is LNHDA and CDR2 is SQIVND (reference sequence). The CDR3 sequence is 16 residues long. V was pared by 6 bases and J by 0 bases, with 17 bases between. The CDR3: CASRKRETLMNTEAFF. CDR3 sequence (DNA): TGTGCCAGTAGAAAACGGGAGACCCTAATGAACACTGAAGCTTTCTTT.

The chain uses TRBV4-1 and TRBJ1-1; D is perhaps TRBD1 (5 bases). Germline CDR1 and CDR2: MGHRA and YSYEKL. Trimming took off 3 bases at V and 0 bases at J, with 14 bases between the two ends. This CDR3 contains 16 residues. The CDR3 loop is CASSQVQGGLNTEAFF. The CDR3 DNA is TGCGCCAGCAGCCAGGTTCAGGGTGGGCTGAACACTGAAGCTTTCTTT.

This clone came up once. V and J are TRBV5-1 and TRBJ2-7, with 7 bases lining up with TRBD1. Germline V gene sequence: CDR1 SGHRS, CDR2 YFSETQ. Germline trimming cut 0 bases from V and 0 bases from J; bases unmatched to any gene: 6. This CDR3 spans 16 amino acids. This CDR3 reads CASSLASGGFSYEQYF. In DNA, the CDR3 is TGCGCCAGCAGCTTGGCGTCAGGGGGTTTCTCCTACGAGCAGTACTTC.

This chain uses TRBV13 with TRBJ1-1; no reliable D call. CDR3 length: 12 amino acids. V lost 5 bases to trimming and J lost 4 bases, with 8 bases between them. Germline-derived CDR1 and CDR2 are PRHDT and FYEKMQ (reference sequence). CDR3: CASSEEGTEAFF. The CDR3 DNA follows: TGTGCCAGCAGCGAGGAGGGCACTGAAGCTTTCTTT.

This rearrangement joins TRBV4-3 to TRBJ2-2; D is perhaps TRBD1 (6 bases). The CDR3 has 18 amino acids. Deletions cut 0 bases from V and 5 bases from J, with 19 bases between. Germline V gene sequence: CDR1 LGHNA, CDR2 YSLEER. The chain's CDR3 is CASSQDGTDIRGTGELFF. In nucleotides, the CDR3 is TGCGCCAGCAGCCAAGATGGGACGGATATCAGGGGTACCGGGGAGCTGTTTTTT.

The chain joins TRBV28 to TRBJ2-3, with D maybe TRBD1 (6 bases). This CDR3 has 15 residues. Per germline, CDR1 MDHEN and CDR2 SYDVKM. V lost 2 bases and J lost 7, with 16 bases in between. DNA of the CDR3: TGTGCCAGCAGTTTACCAGTGACAGGCGCGAATACGCAGTATTTT. Protein product: CASSLPVTGANTQYF.

This sequence joins TRBV5-1 and TRBJ1-1; a possible D gene is TRBD1 (6 bases). The V end was cut by 7 bases, the J end by 1 base, with 11 bases between. Looked up from germline, CDR1 is SGHRS and CDR2 is YFSETQ. The CDR3 has 13 residues. The CDR3 coding sequence is TGCGCCAGCCGGAGACAGGAGAACACTGAAGCTTTCTTT. Amino acid sequence: CASRRQENTEAFF.

This chain joins TRBV9 and TRBJ1-2, with a possible D match to TRBD1 (6 bases). Per germline, CDR1 SGDLS and CDR2 YYNGEE. V lost 4 bases to trimming and J lost 4 bases, with 20 bases between them. The CDR3 extends over 16 amino acids. In nucleotides, the CDR3 is TGTGCCAGCAGCCCCCCCGGGGGGGCTCTTGTCTATGGCTACACCTTC. Amino acids: CASSPPGGALVYGYTF.

The rearrangement uses TRBV6-5 and TRBJ1-3, with D unresolved. The CDR3 sequence is 12 residues long. The germline V gene has CDR1 MNHEY and CDR2 SVGAGI. V lost 4 bases and J 10 bases, leaving 11 bases between the germline ends. The CDR3: CASSSTRETIYF. In DNA form, the CDR3 reads TGTGCCAGCAGTTCGACTCGGGAGACCATATATTTT.